This is a list of T cell receptor beta chains from one sample in a study of regulatory T cells in long-lasting Graves disease. Each CDR3 protein gets one entry after TCRdb re-called the multiplex PCR reads with MiXCR. The repertoire holds around 460,000 distinct CDR3 sequences, with about 20% as singletons. This specimen consisted of peripheral blood mononuclear cells (PBMCs), obtained when the disease was refractory, from a patient treated with antithyroid drugs. The receptors derive from a female donor with Graves disease. The CDR3 runs from the conserved cysteine through the conserved F or W. D genes are given only for firm matches. Not all rows give a size; the values are once, few, many and, for expanded clones, a class.

V: TRBV12-3/TRBV12-4; size: few; J: TRBJ2-2; D: .; CDR3: CASSPWTQEDTGELFF; DNA: TGTGCCAGCAGTCCCTGGACGCAAGAGGACACCGGGGAGCTGTTTTTT
V: TRBV12-3/TRBV12-4; size: .; J: TRBJ2-3; D: TRBD1; CDR3: CASKPQGSTDTQYF; DNA: TGTGCCAGCAAGCCACAGGGGAGCACAGATACGCAGTATTTT
V: TRBV6-1; size: many; J: TRBJ1-4; D: .; CDR3: CAHAREEGKLFF; DNA: TGTGCCCATGCACGGGAAGAGGGAAAACTGTTTTTT
V: TRBV30; size: few; J: TRBJ1-1; D: .; CDR3: CAWARGGAIRIF; DNA: TGTGCCTGGGCCCGCGGGGGGGCTATAAGGATCTTT
V: TRBV28; size: many; J: TRBJ1-1; D: .; CDR3: CASSLYGTVNTEAFF; DNA: TGTGCCAGCAGTTTGTACGGGACGGTGAACACTGAAGCTTTCTTT
V: TRBV6-5; size: few; J: TRBJ1-6; D: .; CDR3: CASSYRGGSPLHF; DNA: TGTGCCAGCAGTTACAGGGGGGGATCACCCCTCCACTTT
V: TRBV19; size: many; J: TRBJ1-5; D: .; CDR3: CASSWGVNQPQHF; DNA: TGTGCCAGCAGTTGGGGCGTTAATCAGCCCCAGCATTTT
V: TRBV7-2; size: few; J: TRBJ1-2; D: .; CDR3: CASSLIGGTNYGYTF; DNA: TGTGCCAGCAGCTTAATTGGGGGCACAAACTATGGCTACACCTTC
V: TRBV6-5; size: .; J: TRBJ1-3; D: TRBD1; CDR3: CASSFGTALGDTIYF; DNA: TGTGCCAGCAGTTTCGGGACAGCCCTCGGCGACACCATATATTTT
V: TRBV29-1; size: once; J: TRBJ2-2; D: TRBD1; CDR3: CSVPAPGQGVIRNTGELFF; DNA: TGCAGCGTTCCTGCTCCGGGACAGGGGGTCATTAGAAACACCGGGGAGCTGTTTTTT
V: TRBV7-2; size: many; J: TRBJ2-7; D: TRBD1; CDR3: CASSRAGTGNYEQYF; DNA: TGTGCCAGCAGCCGGGCCGGGACAGGGAACTACGAGCAGTACTTC
V: TRBV7-2; size: .; J: TRBJ2-5; D: .; CDR3: CASSSSRAASQETQYF; DNA: TGTGCCAGCAGCTCGTCCAGGGCCGCCTCCCAAGAGACCCAGTACTTC
V: TRBV12-3/TRBV12-4; size: few; J: TRBJ1-6; D: .; CDR3: CASTPSPNSPLHF; DNA: TGTGCCAGCACCCCGAGTCCAAATTCACCCCTCCACTTT
V: TRBV6-6; size: .; J: TRBJ1-5; D: .; CDR3: CASSYSRGNGNQPQHF; DNA: TGTGCCAGCAGTTACTCGAGAGGGAATGGCAATCAGCCCCAGCATTTT
V: TRBV11-2; size: many; J: TRBJ1-1; D: .; CDR3: CASSNSRAGPNTEAFF; DNA: TGTGCCAGCAGCAATAGTAGGGCAGGCCCGAACACTGAAGCTTTCTTT
V: TRBV20-1; size: .; J: TRBJ1-6; D: TRBD1; CDR3: CSARDFGQGDNSPLHF; DNA: TGCAGTGCTAGAGATTTTGGACAGGGCGACAATTCACCCCTCCACTTT
V: TRBV7-2; size: .; J: TRBJ1-3; D: TRBD1; CDR3: CASSSDRGMFGNTIYF; DNA: TGTGCCAGCAGCTCGGACAGGGGAATGTTTGGAAACACCATATATTTT
V: TRBV30; size: .; J: TRBJ2-7; D: TRBD2; CDR3: CAWTAGTSGNEQYF; DNA: TGTGCCTGGACCGCCGGGACTAGCGGGAACGAGCAGTACTTC
V: TRBV11-2; size: many; J: TRBJ2-7; D: TRBD2; CDR3: CASSLGGGRTYEQYF; DNA: TGTGCCAGCAGCCTCGGGGGGGGGCGGACCTACGAGCAGTACTTC
V: TRBV20-1; size: few; J: TRBJ2-3; D: .; CDR3: CSAQKRAPGRSSSTDTQYF; DNA: TGCAGTGCACAAAAGCGGGCACCGGGCCGTTCATCTAGCACAGATACGCAGTATTTT
V: TRBV15; size: many; J: TRBJ2-2; D: TRBD2; CDR3: CATSRHPLYDTSGDFTGELFF; DNA: TGTGCCACCAGCAGACACCCCCTATACGATACTAGCGGAGACTTCACCGGGGAGCTGTTTTTT
V: TRBV5-6; size: .; J: TRBJ1-1; D: TRBD1; CDR3: CASSLVGDSNTEAFF; DNA: TGTGCCAGCAGCTTGGTGGGGGACAGTAACACTGAAGCTTTCTTT
V: TRBV12-3/TRBV12-4; size: few; J: TRBJ2-2; D: TRBD1; CDR3: CASRTDRGIGELFF; DNA: TGTGCCAGCAGGACCGACAGGGGAATCGGGGAGCTGTTTTTT
V: TRBV28; size: many; J: TRBJ1-2; D: .; CDR3: CASSRQASYGYTF; DNA: TGTGCCAGCAGTCGACAGGCTTCCTATGGCTACACCTTC
V: TRBV28; size: .; J: TRBJ1-5; D: TRBD1; CDR3: CAGSLGGADQPQHF; DNA: TGTGCCGGCAGTTTAGGGGGCGCGGATCAGCCCCAGCATTTT
V: TRBV3-1; size: once; J: TRBJ1-3; D: .; CDR3: CASSQGSVGGNTIYF; DNA: TGTGCCAGCAGCCAAGGGTCCGTTGGTGGAAACACCATATATTTT
V: TRBV9; size: .; J: TRBJ2-5; D: .; CDR3: CASSVGGQGETQYF; DNA: TGTGCCAGCAGCGTAGGGGGTCAGGGGGAGACCCAGTACTTC
V: TRBV19; size: many; J: TRBJ2-5; D: TRBD1; CDR3: CASSTTGGETQYF; DNA: TGTGCCAGTAGTACCACAGGGGGAGAGACCCAGTACTTC
V: TRBV30; size: .; J: TRBJ2-1; D: .; CDR3: CAWSVKREQFF; DNA: TGTGCCTGGAGTGTAAAACGCGAGCAGTTCTTC
V: TRBV12-3/TRBV12-4; size: many; J: TRBJ1-1; D: TRBD1; CDR3: CASSLDSGGALEAFF; DNA: TGTGCCAGCAGTTTAGATTCAGGGGGCGCATTAGAAGCTTTCTTT
V: TRBV6-5; size: many; J: TRBJ1-1; D: .; CDR3: CASSLGQSREAFF; DNA: TGTGCCAGCAGTTTAGGGCAGTCGAGAGAAGCTTTCTTT